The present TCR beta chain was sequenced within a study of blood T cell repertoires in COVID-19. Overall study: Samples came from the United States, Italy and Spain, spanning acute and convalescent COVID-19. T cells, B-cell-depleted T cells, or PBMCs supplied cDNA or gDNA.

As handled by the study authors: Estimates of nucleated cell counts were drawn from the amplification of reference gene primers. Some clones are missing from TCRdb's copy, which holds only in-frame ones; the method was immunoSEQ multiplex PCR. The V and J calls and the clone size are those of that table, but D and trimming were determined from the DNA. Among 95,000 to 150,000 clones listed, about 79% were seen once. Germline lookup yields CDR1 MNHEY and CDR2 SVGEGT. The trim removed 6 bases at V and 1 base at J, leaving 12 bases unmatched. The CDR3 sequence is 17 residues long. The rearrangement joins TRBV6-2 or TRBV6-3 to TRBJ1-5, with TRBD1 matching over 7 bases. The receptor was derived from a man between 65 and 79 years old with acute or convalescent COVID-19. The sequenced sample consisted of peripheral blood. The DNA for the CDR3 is TGTGCCAGCAGCGCCCGGACAGGAGGTTGGAGCAATCAGCCCCAGCATTTT. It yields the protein CASSARTGGWSNQPQHF.